Each of the 16 T cell receptor beta chains below was sequenced from the same sample in a study of cytomegalovirus exposure and HLA in healthy donors. The PCR ran on 60 Vbeta and 13 Jbeta primers. Assay used: immunoSEQ multiplex PCR; TCRdb lists only in-frame clones, some missing. In the table there are around 190,000 clones, roughly four fifths of which are singletons. Sequenced sample: PBMCs. The source is a man aged 18 to 29 in good health and CMV-seronegative.

In DNA form, the CDR3 reads TGTGCCAGCAGCTTACCACAGGGACTAAACACTGAAGCTTTCTTT. It encodes CASSLPQGLNTEAFF. The J gene is TRBJ1-1, the V gene TRBV7-9; tentative D call: TRBD1 (6 bases). CDR1 and CDR2 (germline): SEHNR, FQNEAQ (reference sequence). V lost 2 bases and J lost 2, with 12 bases in between. The CDR3 covers 15 residues.

Comments on this clone: The same CDR3 is also encoded by other DNA sequences in this sample. The J gene is TRBJ1-1, the V gene TRBV9, with D uncertain. Germline V gives CDR1 SGDLS, CDR2 YYNGEE. This CDR3 comprises 13 residues. Deletions cut 6 bases from V and 1 base from J, with 10 bases between. The CDR3 nucleotides read TGTGCCAGCACCAGAGGTCGGAACACTGAAGCTTTCTTT. Protein sequence: CASTRGRNTEAFF.

This clone is a singleton in its sample. J is TRBJ2-3 and V is TRBV5-6; 7 bases are shared with TRBD2. The CDR3 extends over 12 amino acids. Germline V gene data show CDR1 as SGHDT and CDR2 as YYEEEE. The V segment lost 4 bases and the J segment 7 bases; nucleotides outside the gene matches: 3. The CDR3 is CASSLGLNTQYF. The CDR3 DNA reads as TGTGCCAGCAGCCTGGGACTAAATACGCAGTATTTT.

This clone was seen just once. The chain uses TRBV13 and TRBJ2-5, with a weak D call TRBD2 (6 bases). The J call is uncertain, as TRBJ2-7 better fits the DNA end. Germline assignment: CDR1 PRHDT and CDR2 FYEKMQ (reference sequence). The CDR3 is 13 residues long. The CDR3 protein is CASRAPGRREQYF. The CDR3 coding sequence is TGTGCCAGCAGGGCCCCAGGGAGGCGCGAGCAGTACTTC.

This chain joins TRBV4-2 and TRBJ2-1; 10 bases are shared with TRBD2. From germline, CDR1 is LGHNA and CDR2 YNFKEQ. After removal of 0 bases from V and 5 bases from J, the junction contained 10 bases not matched to a gene. There are 18 residues in the CDR3. The CDR3 loop reads CASSQDKGRLAGHNEQFF. CDR3 coding DNA: TGTGCCAGCAGCCAAGATAAGGGAAGACTAGCGGGCCACAATGAGCAGTTCTTC.

The chain links TRBV27 to TRBJ1-2; 8 nucleotides align to TRBD1. J gave up 2 bases and V 6 bases, and 5 bases lay outside the gene matches. Germline CDR1 MNHEY, CDR2 SMNVEV (reference sequence). The CDR3 runs 14 residues. The CDR3 DNA is TGTGCCAGCAGGACAGGGGTGGCAAACTATGGCTACACCTTC. Its translation: CASRTGVANYGYTF.

The rearrangement uses TRBV6-4 and TRBJ2-1, with 7 bases matching TRBD2. The CDR3 contains 13 residues. CDR1 and CDR2 from the germline V gene are MRHNA and SNTAGT. V shed 8 bases, J shed 5 bases, and the junction held 6 bases outside the gene matches. The CDR3 is CASARTSNNEQFF. CDR3 nucleotides: TGTGCCAGCGCGAGGACTAGTAACAATGAGCAGTTCTTC.

The chain joins TRBV5-5 to TRBJ2-3; D might be TRBD1 (5 bases). V was shortened by 3 bases and J by 0 bases, with 11 bases between the two germline ends. The CDR3 extends over 15 amino acids. Germline V gives CDR1 SGHKS, CDR2 YYEKEE (reference sequence). CDR3 nucleotide sequence: TGTGCCAGCAGCTCGACAGTTGGTAGCACAGATACGCAGTATTTT. The encoded protein is CASSSTVGSTDTQYF.

The V gene is TRBV5-1, the J gene TRBJ1-5; unclear D gene. V gave up 4 bases and J gave up 7 bases, with 12 bases separating them. The CDR3 length is 13 residues. Germline-derived CDR1 and CDR2 are SGHRS and YFSETQ. CDR3 coding DNA: TGCGCCAGCAGCAATACTACCGGGCAGCCCCAGCATTTT. It yields the protein CASSNTTGQPQHF.

By its share, this clone is medium-sized. The chain links TRBV19 to TRBJ2-7, with D possibly being TRBD1 (5 bases). Germline V gene lookup returns CDR1 LNHDA and CDR2 SQIVND (reference sequence). V was cut by 4 bases and J by 7 bases, with 14 bases left in between. The CDR3 consists of 13 residues. The DNA for the CDR3 is TGTGCCAGTAGTACAAGATCGACAGAGGAGCAGTACTTC. Its translation: CASSTRSTEEQYF.

This chain joins TRBV15 and TRBJ1-3; D unclear. The V gene's germline CDR1 is LNHNV and CDR2 YYDKDF (reference sequence). The V and J ends lost 5 bases and 5 bases respectively, with 7 bases between them. This CDR3 has 12 residues. This CDR3 reads CATSAERNTIYF. CDR3 sequence (DNA): TGTGCCACCAGCGCTGAGAGAAACACCATATATTTT.

As regards this clone: Different DNA sequences within this sample yield the same CDR3. The rearrangement joins TRBV7-9 to TRBJ2-2, with D tentatively TRBD1 (5 bases). This CDR3 has 15 residues. Trimming took 8 bases from V and 0 from J, leaving 13 bases between them. Germline lookup yields CDR1 SEHNR and CDR2 FQNEAQ (reference sequence). DNA for the CDR3: TGTGCCAGCTCCCCCAGGGCCTCGAACACCGGGGAGCTGTTTTTT. Translation gives CASSPRASNTGELFF.

V is TRBV19 and J is TRBJ1-1, with D possibly being TRBD1 (5 bases). With 4 bases removed from V and 1 base from J, the gap between germline ends came to 13 bases. The CDR3 contains 15 residues. Germline values: CDR1 LNHDA, CDR2 SQIVND (reference sequence). The DNA for the CDR3 is TGTGCCAGTAGTACACCAGGGTCCCCGAACACTGAAGCTTTCTTT. Its protein product is CASSTPGSPNTEAFF.

J is TRBJ1-6 and V is TRBV6-4; 7 nucleotides agree with TRBD1. V was clipped by 3 bases and J by 6 bases; unmatched bases: 5. This CDR3 has 15 residues. The germline gives CDR1 MRHNA, CDR2 SNTAGT. The CDR3, as DNA: TGTGCCAGCAGTGAAACGGGACAGCCTAATTCACCCCTCCACTTT. Translation: CASSETGQPNSPLHF.

The rearrangement links TRBV5-1 to TRBJ1-3; D remains unclear. CDR1 SGHRS and CDR2 YFSETQ come from the germline V gene. The CDR3 is 16 residues long. Trimming left V 0 bases short and J 1 base short, with 11 bases between. CDR3 loop: CASSLGASGSGNTIYF. DNA of the CDR3: TGCGCCAGCAGCTTGGGCGCGTCGGGATCTGGAAACACCATATATTTT.

This clone was detected only a few times. The chain uses TRBV5-1 and TRBJ2-3, with 9 bases fitting TRBD1. Trimming took 3 bases from V and 0 from J; bases not matched to a gene: 5. Germline assignment: CDR1 SGHRS and CDR2 YFSETQ. CDR3 size: 16 residues. The CDR3 sequence is CASSSDRGRSTDTQYF. The CDR3 region has the DNA TGCGCCAGCAGCTCGGACAGGGGTAGGAGCACAGATACGCAGTATTTT.